The clone carrying this T cell receptor (beta chain) was picked up one time. Sequenced by immunoSEQ multiplex PCR; TCRdb stores in-frame clones only, minus some. This table has more than 200,000 clones, approximately 83% appearing once. Per the germline V gene, CDR1 is LNHDA and CDR2 is SQIVND (reference sequence). Losses at the gene ends were 7 bases for V and 3 bases for J; bases not matched to a gene: 8. The length of the CDR3 is 15 residues. The sample belongs to a study of blood T cell repertoires in COVID-19. Study-wide context: Some COVID-19 samples were acute and others convalescent; all came from the United States, Italy and Spain. T cells, B-cell-depleted T cells, or PBMCs supplied cDNA or gDNA.

Sequenced material: peripheral blood. The gene calls are TRBV19 and TRBJ2-2; 7 nucleotides agree with TRBD2. The receptor was isolated from a woman aged 40 to 50 with active or convalescent COVID-19. DNA of the CDR3: TGTGCCAGTAAGGGGCTAGCGGACTACACCGGGGAGCTGTTTTTT. This codes for CASKGLADYTGELFF. Filled out from reference TRBV19 and TRBJ2-2, the complete variable domain reads DGGITQSPKYLFRKEGQNVTLSCEQNLNHDAMYWYRQDPGQGLRLIYYSQIVNDFQKGDIAEGYSVSREKKESFPLTVTSAQKNPTAFYLCASKGLADYTGELFFGEGSRLTVL.